These T cell receptor beta chains were read from a single sample in a study of shared clonotypes between healthy human individuals. The repertoire was sequenced with immunoSEQ multiplex PCR; TCRdb's copy has only in-frame clones and lacks some. The profile covers about 490,000 clones, with approximately 81% appearing a single time and about 13% taken by the ten largest. The source material was PBMCs. The receptors were gathered from a woman aged 40-49 years in good health. Some clones in this sample may be carry-over from other donors' samples. Both conserved end residues are part of each CDR3. D genes are given only for firm matches. Expanded clones are given a class, and other clones once, few, many or no size at all.

TRBV4-1,few,TRBD2,TRBJ2-5,CASSQDHRLAGGEQYF,TGCGCCAGCAGCCAAGATCACCGACTAGCGGGGGGTGAGCAGTACTTC
TRBV9,NA,NA,TRBJ2-1,CASSETQLNEQFF,TGTGCCAGCAGCGAGACTCAACTCAATGAGCAGTTCTTC
TRBV2,NA,TRBD1,TRBJ2-3,CARNRLTGGQDTQYF,TGTGCCAGGAACCGGTTGACAGGGGGCCAAGATACGCAGTATTTT
TRBV18,NA,NA,TRBJ1-5,CASSPSGPHQPQHF,TGTGCCAGCTCACCGTCGGGGCCCCATCAGCCCCAGCATTTT
TRBV5-1,once,NA,TRBJ2-1,CASSPDGLGISGEQFF,TGCGCCAGCAGCCCGGATGGGCTAGGGATCTCAGGGGAGCAGTTCTTC
TRBV7-8,once,TRBD1,TRBJ1-5,CASSPLSGQVNQPQHF,TGTGCCAGCAGCCCACTGTCGGGACAGGTAAATCAGCCCCAGCATTTT
TRBV7-6,NA,NA,TRBJ1-2,CASSPGRPSNYGYTF,TGTGCCAGCAGCCCAGGCCGTCCCTCTAACTATGGCTACACCTTC
TRBV29-1,NA,NA,TRBJ1-1,CSVGRRLNTEAFF,TGCAGCGTAGGACGTCGACTGAACACTGAAGCTTTCTTT
TRBV6-5,NA,TRBD2,TRBJ2-5,CASSYSWGGETQYF,TGTGCCAGCAGTTACTCGTGGGGGGGAGAGACCCAGTACTTC
TRBV7-2,NA,NA,TRBJ2-2,CASSPGHLGTGELFF,TGTGCCAGCAGCCCGGGACATTTGGGCACCGGGGAGCTGTTTTTT
TRBV28,NA,NA,TRBJ1-2,CASSLDGRDYGYTF,TGTGCCAGCAGTTTAGACGGCAGAGACTATGGCTACACCTTC
TRBV5-8,NA,NA,TRBJ2-3,CASLPRDTQYF,TGTGCCAGCCTACCACGGGATACGCAGTATTTT
TRBV7-2,once,NA,TRBJ2-2,CASSSRTPPGELFF,TGTGCCAGCAGCTCCCGGACCCCGCCTGGGGAGCTGTTTTTT
TRBV30,once,NA,TRBJ1-6,CAFSDESSYNSPLHF,TGTGCCTTTTCGGATGAAAGCTCCTATAATTCACCCCTCCACTTT
TRBV9,NA,NA,TRBJ2-2,CASSGVGAGTGELFF,TGTGCCAGCAGCGGAGTAGGAGCGGGCACCGGGGAGCTGTTTTTT
TRBV6-5,many,TRBD2,TRBJ2-1,CASSVQGGSYNEQFF,TGTGCCAGCAGCGTCCAGGGCGGGAGTTACAATGAGCAGTTCTTC
TRBV2,NA,NA,TRBJ2-5,CASSLEGETQYF,TGTGCCAGCAGTTTAGAGGGGGAGACCCAGTACTTC
TRBV9,NA,NA,TRBJ2-2,CASSVYLTGELFF,TGTGCCAGCAGCGTGTATCTAACCGGGGAGCTGTTTTTT
TRBV9,NA,TRBD2,TRBJ2-7,CASSVLSGSGNEQYF,TGTGCCAGCAGCGTTCTAAGCGGGAGTGGAAACGAGCAGTACTTC
TRBV9,NA,NA,TRBJ2-7,CASSPSVGERSHEQYF,TGTGCCAGCAGCCCCTCGGTGGGGGAGCGGTCCCACGAGCAGTACTTC
TRBV5-1,NA,NA,TRBJ1-2,CASSLAVGRNYGYTF,TGCGCCAGCAGCTTGGCGGTAGGGCGAAACTATGGCTACACCTTC
TRBV27,NA,TRBD2,TRBJ2-1,CASRKASLAENYNEQFF,TGTGCCAGCAGAAAAGCCAGCCTAGCGGAAAACTACAATGAGCAGTTCTTC
TRBV9,NA,NA,TRBJ2-5,CASRGTDTGGTQYF,TGTGCCAGCAGGGGGACGGACACCGGTGGGACCCAGTACTTC
TRBV5-1,once,NA,TRBJ1-6,CASSGAGTGNSPLHF,TGCGCCAGCAGCGGGGCCGGGACGGGGAATTCACCCCTCCACTTT